The T cell receptor (beta chain) described here comes from a study of cytomegalovirus exposure and HLA in healthy donors. Whole-study findings and limits: Both high specificity and high sensitivity reportedly marked the classifier's diagnosis of cytomegalovirus status. A few of the chains that were CMV-associated were confirmed in vitro to be specific for CMV antigens.

In the case of this clone: Its antigen remains unidentified. Other DNA sequences of this sample code for an identical CDR3.

This table comes from immunoSEQ multiplex PCR, and its TCRdb copy is limited to in-frame clones, with some not included. This table has over 100,000 clones, roughly 87% appearing once. Germline assignment: CDR1 MRHNA and CDR2 SNTAGT. Germline trimming cut 6 bases from V and 1 base from J; bases unmatched to any gene: 4. The CDR3 is 15 amino acids. The chain has TRBV6-4 and TRBJ2-3; 10 bases map to TRBD2. The clonotype was recovered from a woman aged 18-35 years in good health and CMV-seronegative. The sequenced sample consisted of PBMCs. This CDR3 reads CASSETSGGTDTQYF. The CDR3 DNA follows: TGTGCCAGCAGCGAAACTAGCGGGGGCACAGATACGCAGTATTTT.